What follows are 30 T cell receptor beta chains derived from one specimen sequenced in a study of cytomegalovirus exposure and HLA in healthy donors. The PCR employed 60 Vbeta primers together with 13 Jbeta primers. The table came from immunoSEQ multiplex PCR; TCRdb's copy has only in-frame clones and leaves some out. This table holds 150,000 to 200,000 clones, roughly 80% found once. Sample: PBMCs. These receptors were taken from a woman aged 40 to 50 in good health and CMV-seropositive.

This chain joins TRBV18 and TRBJ2-7; 8 bases agree with TRBD1. V shed 2 bases, J shed 4 bases, and the junction held 4 bases outside the gene matches. This CDR3 is built from 14 residues. Germline V gene sequence: CDR1 KGHSH, CDR2 LQKENI. CDR3 loop: CASSPAGGRYEQYF. CDR3 in DNA: TGTGCCAGCTCACCAGCAGGGGGCAGATACGAGCAGTACTTC. Filled out from reference TRBV18 and TRBJ2-7, the complete variable domain reads NAGVMQNPRHLVRRRGQEARLRCSPMKGHSHVYWYRQLPEEGLKFMVYLQKENIIDESGMPKERFSAEFPKEGPSILRIQQVVRGDSAAYFCASSPAGGRYEQYFGPGTRLTVT.

V is TRBV5-1 and J is TRBJ2-1, with 9 bases aligning to TRBD2. The CDR3 extends over 15 amino acids. The J segment lost 5 bases and the V segment lost 2 bases, leaving 5 bases of the junction unmatched. CDR1 SGHRS and CDR2 YFSETQ come from the germline V gene. The CDR3 bases are TGCGCCAGCAGCTTTAAGACTAGCGGAAACAATGAGCAGTTCTTC. It encodes CASSFKTSGNNEQFF.

The chain employs TRBV5-1 and TRBJ2-2; TRBD2 matches at 7 bases. V gave up 1 base and J gave up 5 bases; unmatched junction bases: 8. This CDR3 region has 16 residues. Germline CDR1 is SGHRS and CDR2 is YFSETQ. CDR3 in amino acids: CASSLRAGGGTGELFF. In DNA form, the CDR3 reads TGCGCCAGCAGCTTGAGGGCCGGGGGAGGGACCGGGGAGCTGTTTTTT.

V and J are TRBV6-1 and TRBJ1-2; perhaps TRBD1 as D (5 bases). Germline CDR1 MNHNS, CDR2 SASEGT. This CDR3 is built from 14 residues. The V end was cut by 2 bases, the J end by 3 bases, with 10 bases between. The CDR3 nucleotides are TGTGCCAGCAGTGAATCTACAGGTCACTATGGCTACACCTTC. Translating gives CASSESTGHYGYTF.

In this sample, this clone turned up a few times. V is TRBV6-6 and J is TRBJ1-2; the D gene is possibly TRBD1 (5 bases). V was trimmed by 3 bases and J by 7 bases, leaving 15 bases between them. The CDR3 loop spans 14 amino acids. Germline CDR1 MNHNY, CDR2 SVGAGI (reference sequence). Here the CDR3 DNA reads TGTGCCAGCAGTTATGGGGCCGGCGGGGCTGGCTACACCTTC. Protein sequence: CASSYGAGGAGYTF.

V usage is TRBV7-2 and J usage is TRBJ2-1, with 10 bases fitting TRBD2. CDR1 is SGHTA, CDR2 FQGNSA, per germline. This CDR3 spans 15 amino acids. With V trimmed by 1 base and J by 12 bases, 9 bases remained unmatched. CDR3: CASSLGASGSGGQFF. The CDR3 DNA reads as TGTGCCAGCAGCTTAGGAGCTAGCGGGAGCGGTGGGCAGTTCTTC. The full variable domain, in which reference TRBV7-2 and TRBJ2-1 provide the parts outside the CDR3, is GAGVSQSPSNKVTEKGKDVELRCDPISGHTALYWYRQSLGQGLEFLIYFQGNSAPDKSGLPSDRFSAERTGGSVSTLTIQRTQQEDSAVYLCASSLGASGSGGQFFGPGTRLTVL.

The chain joins TRBV5-1 to TRBJ1-4; 7 bases map to TRBD1. Losses at the gene ends were 0 bases for V and 5 bases for J; bases not matched to a gene: 7. The germline gives CDR1 SGHRS, CDR2 YFSETQ. The CDR3 has 16 amino acids. DNA for the CDR3: TGCGCCAGCAGCTTGGCTCCGGGACAGTCGAATGAAAAACTGTTTTTT. Its translation: CASSLAPGQSNEKLFF.

The chain is built from TRBV28 and TRBJ2-7, with 11 bases aligning to TRBD2. Germline V lookup: CDR1 MDHEN, CDR2 SYDVKM. Trimming cost V 8 bases and J 4 bases; bases outside gene matches: 10. This CDR3 has 15 residues. The CDR3 region is CASVSGRAKLYEQYF. In DNA form, the CDR3 reads TGTGCCAGCGTTAGCGGGAGGGCCAAATTGTACGAGCAGTACTTC.

The genes are TRBV4-1 and TRBJ2-1, with a possible D match to TRBD2 (6 bases). CDR3 length equals 15 residues. Deletions cut 2 bases from V and 8 bases from J, with 16 bases between. Germline-derived CDR1 and CDR2 are MGHRA and YSYEKL. The CDR3 coding sequence is TGCGCCAGCAGCCAACCCGGGACTGGAGGCGATGAGCAGTTCTTC. Residues: CASSQPGTGGDEQFF.

This clone came up a few times. The CDR3 DNA reads TGTGCCAGCAGCTTCGGTTCTAACACTGAAGCTTTCTTT. Residues: CASSFGSNTEAFF. This sequence joins TRBV7-3 and TRBJ1-1; D call uncertain. Per germline, CDR1 SGHTA and CDR2 FQGTGA. The CDR3 is 13 residues long. Trimming shortened V by 3 bases and J by 2 bases, and 7 bases separated the two germline ends. The variable domain in full, completed from reference TRBV7-3 and TRBJ1-1, reads GAGVSQTPSNKVTEKGKYVELRCDPISGHTALYWYRQSLGQGPEFLIYFQGTGAADDSGLPNDRFFAVRPEGSVSTLKIQRTERGDSAVYLCASSFGSNTEAFFGQGTRLTVV.

This chain uses TRBV5-1 with TRBJ1-1; unclear D gene. Trimming pared 4 bases from V and 1 base from J, leaving 17 bases between. Per the germline V gene, CDR1 is SGHRS and CDR2 is YFSETQ. This CDR3 is 16 amino acids long. The CDR3 is CASSILPGRRNTEAFF. Here the CDR3 DNA reads TGCGCCAGCAGCATCCTACCCGGCAGGCGGAACACTGAAGCTTTCTTT. The complete variable domain, with remaining parts taken from reference TRBV5-1 and TRBJ1-1, reads KAGVTQTPRYLIKTRGQQVTLSCSPISGHRSVSWYQQTPGQGLQFLFEYFSETQRNKGNFPGRFSGRQFSNSRSEMNVSTLELGDSALYLCASSILPGRRNTEAFFGQGTRLTVV.

The chain uses TRBV11-3 and TRBJ2-1; TRBD1 matches at 9 bases. The CDR3 is 15 residues long. The V gene end was trimmed by 5 bases and the J gene end by 7 bases; junction bases not matched to a gene: 9. In germline, CDR1 is SGHNT, CDR2 YENEEA. In DNA, the CDR3 is TGTGCCAGCAGCGACCACCCGACAGGGGGAAATGAGCAGTTCTTC. Residues: CASSDHPTGGNEQFF.

CDR3 DNA: TGTGCCAGCAGCTTAGGCGCGGGAGTCTACAATGAGCAGTTCTTC. This encodes CASSLGAGVYNEQFF. J is TRBJ2-1 and V is TRBV11-2; 7 bases align to TRBD2. V dropped 1 base and J dropped 3; count of bases not matched to a gene: 3. The CDR3 contains 15 residues. Germline V gives CDR1 SGHAT, CDR2 FQNNGV.

In DNA form, the CDR3 reads TGTGCCAGTAACTATAACCCACATAATTTGAACACTGAAGCTTTCTTT. Its protein is CASNYNPHNLNTEAFF. V usage is TRBV19 and J usage is TRBJ1-1; D is uncertain. V lost 7 bases and J 0 bases, leaving 18 bases between the germline ends. The CDR3 runs 16 residues. Looked up from germline, CDR1 is LNHDA and CDR2 is SQIVND (reference sequence).

V usage is TRBV5-4 and J usage is TRBJ1-1, with 7 bases lining up with TRBD1. Germline loops: CDR1 SGHNT, CDR2 YYREEE (reference sequence). This CDR3 is 14 amino acids long. V dropped 1 base and J dropped 4; count of bases not matched to a gene: 4. Here the CDR3 reads CASSLSPGGTEAFF. In DNA, the CDR3 is TGTGCCAGCAGCTTGTCCCCAGGGGGCACTGAAGCTTTCTTT.

V usage is TRBV19 and J usage is TRBJ2-3; 10 nucleotides align to TRBD2. Germline V gene sequence: CDR1 LNHDA, CDR2 SQIVND (reference sequence). V lost 7 bases, J lost 6 bases, and 10 bases stayed unmatched. CDR3 length equals 15 residues. CDR3 protein: CASTQASGRGDTQYF. CDR3 in DNA: TGTGCCAGTACCCAGGCTAGCGGGAGAGGGGATACGCAGTATTTT.

The V and J genes are TRBV2 and TRBJ1-4; D is unclear. Germline assignment: CDR1 SNHLY and CDR2 FYNNEI. The CDR3 has 12 amino acids. Trimming shortened V by 6 bases and J by 5 bases, and 7 bases separated the two germline ends. The CDR3 sequence: CASSSENEKLFF. The CDR3 coding sequence is TGTGCCAGCAGCTCGGAGAATGAAAAACTGTTTTTT.

The chain carries TRBV19 and TRBJ1-2; no firm D call. The V and J ends lost 8 bases and 3 bases respectively, with 22 bases between them. The CDR3 is 16 amino acids. Germline V lookup: CDR1 LNHDA, CDR2 SQIVND (reference sequence). Here the CDR3 DNA reads TGTGCCAGTCAGTTATCCTTTCGCGGTGGCGACTATGGCTACACCTTC. It codes for CASQLSFRGGDYGYTF.

The rearrangement joins TRBV29-1 to TRBJ1-4, with 9 bases that match TRBD1. CDR3 size: 14 residues. Germline V gene data show CDR1 as SQVTM and CDR2 as ANQGSEA. V was pared by 6 bases and J by 4 bases, with 6 bases of the junction left unmatched. CDR3 sequence reads: CSVVGQGRNEKLFF. Written as DNA, the CDR3 is TGCAGCGTAGTGGGACAGGGACGTAATGAAAAACTGTTTTTT.

V is TRBV5-1 and J is TRBJ2-7; 9 nucleotides line up with TRBD2. The ends lost 2 bases at V and 3 bases at J; junction bases unmatched: 9. The CDR3 runs to 16 residues. Germline CDR1 reads SGHRS; CDR2 reads YFSETQ. The DNA of the CDR3 is TGCGCCAGCAGCTTTACTGTAGCGGGAGAGGACTACGAGCAGTACTTC. Translating it yields CASSFTVAGEDYEQYF. The whole variable domain, filled in from reference TRBV5-1 and TRBJ2-7, reads KAGVTQTPRYLIKTRGQQVTLSCSPISGHRSVSWYQQTPGQGLQFLFEYFSETQRNKGNFPGRFSGRQFSNSRSEMNVSTLELGDSALYLCASSFTVAGEDYEQYFGPGTRLTVT.

This clone came up once. The chain links TRBV27 to TRBJ2-3, with TRBD2 matching 11 bases. Trimming removed 5 bases from V and 0 bases from J; junction bases left unmatched: 13. Per germline, CDR1 MNHEY and CDR2 SMNVEV (reference sequence). CDR3 length equals 19 residues. The CDR3 spells CASSRRPLAGGSSTDTQYF. For the CDR3, the DNA is TGTGCCAGCAGTCGCCGGCCGCTAGCGGGAGGTTCTAGCACAGATACGCAGTATTTT.

Only a few counts were recorded for this clone. The chain links TRBV28 to TRBJ1-1; D may be TRBD1 (5 bases). CDR3 length: 14 residues. Germline CDR1 and CDR2: MDHEN and SYDVKM. V was trimmed by 5 bases and J by 1 base, leaving 11 bases between them. CDR3 protein: CASSAGGGNTEAFF. The CDR3 DNA sequence: TGTGCCAGCAGTGCGGGCGGGGGGAACACTGAAGCTTTCTTT.

The chain links TRBV11-2 to TRBJ1-5; D possibly corresponds to TRBD1 (6 bases). V was clipped by 5 bases and J by 2 bases, with 7 bases between them. The CDR3 has 13 residues. The germline V gene encodes CDR1 SGHAT and CDR2 FQNNGV. The CDR3 DNA reads TGTGCCAGCAGCAGACAGGGCAATCAGCCCCAGCATTTT. Encoded protein: CASSRQGNQPQHF.

The CDR3 DNA reads TGTGCCAGCACCCTGGGTACTAGGGGCTACACCTTC. This translates into CASTLGTRGYTF. This sequence joins TRBV6-1 and TRBJ1-2; no firm D call. Per germline, CDR1 MNHNS and CDR2 SASEGT. This CDR3 contains 12 residues. V was cut by 7 bases and J by 8 bases, with 14 bases left in between.

This rearrangement joins TRBV9 to TRBJ2-3; 7 positions agree with TRBD1. CDR3 length: 18 residues. The V and J ends lost 0 bases and 4 bases, in that order; junction bases with no gene match: 14. Germline values: CDR1 SGDLS, CDR2 YYNGEE. The CDR3 sequence is CASSVVPTETGRADTQYF. As DNA, the CDR3 is TGTGCCAGCAGCGTAGTCCCGACCGAGACAGGGCGTGCAGATACGCAGTATTTT.

The chain employs TRBV11-3 and TRBJ2-1; D is perhaps TRBD2 (5 bases). Trimming took off 0 bases at V and 7 bases at J, with 16 bases between the two ends. This CDR3 is built from 16 residues. Per the germline V gene, CDR1 is SGHNT and CDR2 is YENEEA. Written as DNA, the CDR3 is TGTGCCAGCAGCTTAGAGGGAGTTGGGCAGGATAATGAGCAGTTCTTC. Its translation: CASSLEGVGQDNEQFF.

This chain connects TRBV19 to TRBJ1-2; a possible D gene is TRBD1 (5 bases). The germline V gene encodes CDR1 LNHDA and CDR2 SQIVND (reference sequence). The CDR3 is made up of 14 amino acids. Trimming removed 6 bases at V and 2 bases at J, with 13 bases between. The CDR3 DNA is TGTGCCAGTAGAACCACAGGACCCAACTATGGCTACACCTTC. It codes for CASRTTGPNYGYTF.

A note on this clone: The junction differs from germline at one of its ends, possibly a read error. This chain links TRBV5-4 with TRBJ1-4, with unresolved D. CDR1 is SGHNT and CDR2 is YYREEE in the germline V gene (reference sequence). The CDR3 runs 16 residues. This CDR3 reads CASSLQYPGSNEKLFF. In DNA, the CDR3 is TGCGCCAGCAGCTTGCAGTATCCGGGGTCTAATGAAAAACTGTTTTTT.

The J gene is TRBJ2-1, the V gene TRBV11-2; D is possibly TRBD2 (5 bases). V was cut by 1 base and J by 6 bases, with 7 bases left in between. From germline, CDR1 is SGHAT and CDR2 FQNNGV. The CDR3 loop spans 13 amino acids. DNA of the CDR3: TGTGCCAGCAGCTTAGTCGGGGTCAATGAGCAGTTCTTC. This encodes CASSLVGVNEQFF.

The V gene is TRBV6-6, the J gene TRBJ1-5; TRBD1 is a possible D gene (5 bases). The CDR3 is 15 residues long. Germline assignment: CDR1 MNHNY and CDR2 SVGAGI (reference sequence). Trimming shortened V by 5 bases and J by 6 bases, and 17 bases separated the two germline ends. The CDR3 spells CASSRGGTGGQPQHF. The CDR3 DNA follows: TGTGCCAGCAGTCGGGGAGGGACTGGGGGTCAGCCCCAGCATTTT.